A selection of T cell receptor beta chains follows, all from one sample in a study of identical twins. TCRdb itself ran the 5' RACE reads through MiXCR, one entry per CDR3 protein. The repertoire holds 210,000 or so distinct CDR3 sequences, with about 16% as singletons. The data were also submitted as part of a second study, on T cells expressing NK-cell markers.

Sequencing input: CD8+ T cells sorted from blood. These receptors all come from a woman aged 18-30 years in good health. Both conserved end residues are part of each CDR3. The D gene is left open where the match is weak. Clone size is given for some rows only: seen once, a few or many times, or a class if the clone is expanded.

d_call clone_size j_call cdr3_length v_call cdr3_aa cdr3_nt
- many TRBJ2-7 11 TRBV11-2 CASSPGSEQYF TGTGCCAGCAGCCCGGGTAGCGAGCAGTACTTC
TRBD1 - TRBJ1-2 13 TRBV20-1 CSAPITGAEGYTF TGCAGTGCGCCAATCACAGGGGCGGAAGGCTACACCTTC
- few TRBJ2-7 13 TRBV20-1 CSAKGSEPYEQYF TGCAGTGCTAAGGGGTCCGAACCCTACGAGCAGTACTTC
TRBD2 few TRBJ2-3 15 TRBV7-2 CASSFGTSPRDTQYF TGTGCCAGCAGCTTCGGGACTAGTCCACGGGATACGCAGTATTTT
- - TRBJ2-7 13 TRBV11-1 CASGKKQGYEQYF TGTGCCAGCGGAAAAAAACAGGGCTACGAGCAGTACTTC
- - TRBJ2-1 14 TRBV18 CASSPTLKPDEQFF TGTGCCAGCTCACCAACGTTAAAGCCGGATGAGCAGTTCTTC
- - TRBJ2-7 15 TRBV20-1 CSARGYTASTYEQYF TGCAGTGCTAGAGGTTATACAGCTTCGACCTACGAGCAGTACTTC
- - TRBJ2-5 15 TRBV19 CASSFWGSGQETQYF TGTGCCAGTAGTTTCTGGGGTAGCGGCCAAGAGACCCAGTACTTC
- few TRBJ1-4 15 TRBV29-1 CSVDIRGTDGAKLFF TGCAGCGTTGATATTCGGGGAACAGATGGTGCAAAACTGTTTTTT
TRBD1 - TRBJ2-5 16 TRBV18 CASSPSGTGWQETQYF TGTGCCAGCTCACCCTCCGGGACAGGGTGGCAAGAGACCCAGTACTTC
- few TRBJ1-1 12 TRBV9 CASSDRETEAFF TGTGCCAGCAGCGACAGGGAGACTGAAGCTTTCTTT
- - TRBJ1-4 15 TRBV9 CASKEGDGDNEKLFF TGTGCCAGCAAGGAGGGGGACGGAGATAATGAAAAACTGTTTTTT
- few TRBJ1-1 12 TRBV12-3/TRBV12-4 CASSFGQLEAFF TGTGCCAGCAGTTTTGGGCAACTTGAAGCTTTCTTT
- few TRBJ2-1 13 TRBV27 CASSLSLSHRQFF TGTGCCAGCAGTTTATCCCTCTCACACCGGCAGTTCTTC
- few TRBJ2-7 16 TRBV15 CATSRDGQGTYYEQYF TGTGCCACCAGCAGAGATGGTCAGGGGACTTACTACGAGCAGTACTTC
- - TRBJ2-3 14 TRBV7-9 CASSLVAVTDTQYF TGTGCCAGCAGCTTAGTGGCAGTCACAGATACGCAGTATTTT
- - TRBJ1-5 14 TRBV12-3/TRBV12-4 CASSFGLGTDTQHF TGTGCCAGCAGTTTTGGGCTAGGTACCGATACGCAGCATTTT
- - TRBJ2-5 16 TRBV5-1 CASSLAGVQAAETQYF TGCGCCAGCAGCTTGGCAGGGGTGCAGGCCGCAGAGACCCAGTACTTC
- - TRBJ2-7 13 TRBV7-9 CASSWGGRWEQYF TGTGCCAGCAGCTGGGGGGGGCGCTGGGAGCAGTACTTC
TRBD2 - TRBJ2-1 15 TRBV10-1 CASSHSGRPWREQFF TGCGCCAGCAGTCATAGCGGGAGGCCATGGAGGGAGCAGTTCTTC
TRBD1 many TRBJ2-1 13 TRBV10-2 CASSRDRGNEQFF TGCGCCAGCAGTCGGGACAGGGGCAATGAGCAGTTCTTC
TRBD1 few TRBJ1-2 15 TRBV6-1 CASRDPGQGAKDYTF TGTGCCAGTCGGGATCCGGGACAGGGGGCGAAGGATTACACCTTC
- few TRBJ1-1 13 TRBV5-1 CASSFTRNTEAFF TGCGCCAGCAGCTTCACCAGGAACACTGAAGCTTTCTTT
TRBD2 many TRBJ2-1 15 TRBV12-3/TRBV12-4 CASSPMGIAGNEQFF TGTGCCAGCAGTCCTATGGGGATAGCGGGAAATGAGCAGTTCTTC
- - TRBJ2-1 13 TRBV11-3 CASRPESVNEQFF TGTGCCAGCAGGCCCGAGAGTGTCAATGAGCAGTTCTTC
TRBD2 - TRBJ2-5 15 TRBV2 CASEGGLAGGETQYF TGTGCCAGCGAAGGGGGACTAGCGGGGGGAGAGACCCAGTACTTC
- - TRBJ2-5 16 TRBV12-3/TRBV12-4 CASSPLSGVGFETQYF TGTGCCAGCAGCCCCCTGAGTGGAGTTGGATTCGAGACCCAGTACTTC